The clone carrying this T cell receptor (beta chain) has only a few counts. Its antigen is still unknown. The sample originates from a study of T cells in localized non-small cell lung cancer. Sequenced by immunoSEQ multiplex PCR; TCRdb stores in-frame clones only, minus some. This table has 2,500 to 3,000 clones, about 20% appearing once. Whole-study results and caveats: Clonality of T cells reached its maximum in uninvolved adjacent lung, surpassing tumor. Higher adjacent-lung clonality was associated with shorter survival.

V lost 8 bases to trimming and J lost 7 bases, with 18 bases between them. Per the germline V gene, CDR1 is LNHDA and CDR2 is SQIVND (reference sequence). This CDR3 has 13 amino acids. The specimen was lung tumor tissue, collected before any cancer treatment. The receptor's source is a male donor older than 55 with stage II squamous cell lung carcinoma. The chain combines TRBV19 with TRBJ2-7; D is uncertain. The CDR3 spells CASGLNIIGEQYF. The CDR3 nucleotides are TGTGCCAGTGGGTTAAATATTATCGGGGAGCAGTACTTC.